One and the same sample provided the 27 T cell receptor beta chains below, sequenced in a study of blood T cell repertoires in COVID-19. Only in-frame clones appear in the TCRdb table, and some are missing; sequencing was by immunoSEQ multiplex PCR. The sample records approximately 140,000 clones, about nine tenths being singletons. Sequenced material: peripheral blood. The origin of the receptors is a human donor in a cohort sampled during active COVID-19.

This rearrangement joins TRBV5-1 to TRBJ1-6; 7 positions match TRBD1. The junction had 4 bases not matched to a gene; V was cut back by 2 bases and J by 11 bases. The CDR3 has 13 residues. The germline CDR1 and CDR2 sequences are SGHRS and YFSETQ. In DNA, the CDR3 is TGCGCCAGCAGCTTAAGGCAGGGGGCACCCCTCCACTTT. It is translated as CASSLRQGAPLHF.

The chain carries TRBV7-2 and TRBJ1-4; 9 positions match TRBD1. Germline CDR1 reads SGHTA; CDR2 reads FQGNSA. With V trimmed by 3 bases and J by 7 bases, 6 bases remained unmatched. CDR3 length: 15 residues. This CDR3 reads CASSFPTGGSEKLFF. The CDR3 bases are TGTGCCAGCAGCTTTCCGACAGGGGGAAGTGAAAAACTGTTTTTT.

The V and J genes are TRBV11-3 and TRBJ2-1; D is unclear. Germline CDR1 SGHNT, CDR2 YENEEA. V gave up 3 bases and J gave up 8 bases, with 5 bases separating them. This CDR3 spans 11 amino acids. The CDR3 spells CASSFSDEQFF. CDR3 sequence (DNA): TGTGCCAGCAGCTTTTCGGATGAGCAGTTCTTC.

The rearrangement links TRBV28 to TRBJ2-1, with a possible D match to TRBD2 (5 bases). The CDR3 runs to 14 residues. Per germline, CDR1 MDHEN and CDR2 SYDVKM. V lost 3 bases and J lost 0, with 6 bases in between. CDR3: CASSLRASYNEQFF. Written as DNA, the CDR3 is TGTGCCAGCAGTTTGAGGGCCTCCTACAATGAGCAGTTCTTC.

A single count supports this clone. V is TRBV7-2 and J is TRBJ2-7, with TRBD2 identical over 11 bases. The germline CDR1 and CDR2 sequences are SGHTA and FQGNSA. Germline trimming cut 4 bases from V and 2 bases from J; bases unmatched to any gene: 4. This CDR3 region has 15 residues. The chain's CDR3 is CASSWTSGLTYEQYF. The CDR3 DNA reads as TGTGCCAGCAGCTGGACTAGCGGGCTTACCTACGAGCAGTACTTC.

The chain couples TRBV5-4 to TRBJ1-2; TRBD1 agrees at 11 bases. V dropped 0 bases and J dropped 7; count of bases not matched to a gene: 8. Germline V CDR1 and CDR2: SGHNT, YYREEE (reference sequence). The CDR3 contains 16 residues. The CDR3 region has the DNA TGTGCCAGCAGCTTGGGGTGGACAGGGGGCGAGGCTGGCTACACCTTC. Encoded protein: CASSLGWTGGEAGYTF.

The genes are TRBV7-2 and TRBJ2-3; TRBD2 agrees at 8 bases. The J segment lost 3 bases and the V segment lost 1 base, leaving 3 bases of the junction unmatched. The CDR3 runs 15 residues. Germline CDR1 SGHTA, CDR2 FQGNSA. The CDR3: CASSLERGLTDTQYF. The CDR3 DNA follows: TGTGCCAGCAGCTTAGAGCGGGGGCTTACAGATACGCAGTATTTT.

The chain carries TRBV14 and TRBJ2-5, with a weak D call TRBD2 (7 bases). Germline V gives CDR1 SGHDN, CDR2 FVKESK. This CDR3 region has 14 residues. V was trimmed by 1 base and J by 7 bases, leaving 13 bases between them. The CDR3 here is CASSQGRGALTQYF. CDR3 DNA sequence: TGTGCCAGCAGCCAAGGACGGGGGGCCCTGACCCAGTACTTC. Drawing the rest from reference TRBV14 and TRBJ2-5, the complete variable domain is EAGVTQFPSHSVIEKGQTVTLRCDPISGHDNLYWYRRVMGKEIKFLLHFVKESKQDESGMPNNRFLAERTGGTYSTLKVQPAELEDSGVYFCASSQGRGALTQYFGPGTRLLVL.

The V gene is TRBV5-1, the J gene TRBJ2-1; 11 nucleotides match TRBD2. This CDR3 has 15 residues. With V trimmed by 1 base and J by 6 bases, 3 bases remained unmatched. The germline V gene encodes CDR1 SGHRS and CDR2 YFSETQ. The CDR3 sequence: CASSLRLAGSNEQFF. The CDR3 region has the DNA TGCGCCAGCAGCTTGAGACTAGCGGGGAGCAATGAGCAGTTCTTC. Using reference TRBV5-1 and TRBJ2-1 for the parts outside the CDR3, the full variable domain is KAGVTQTPRYLIKTRGQQVTLSCSPISGHRSVSWYQQTPGQGLQFLFEYFSETQRNKGNFPGRFSGRQFSNSRSEMNVSTLELGDSALYLCASSLRLAGSNEQFFGPGTRLTVL.

V and J are TRBV5-1 and TRBJ2-7; 13 bases line up with TRBD2. The CDR3 totals 15 residues. CDR1 and CDR2 from the germline V gene are SGHRS and YFSETQ. V gave up 4 bases and J gave up 4 bases; unmatched junction bases: 5. The chain's CDR3 is CASSPGLAGRYEQYF. The CDR3 coding sequence is TGCGCCAGCAGCCCGGGACTAGCGGGGCGATACGAGCAGTACTTC.

The genes are TRBV28 and TRBJ2-3, with 11 bases fitting TRBD2. The germline CDR1 and CDR2 sequences are MDHEN and SYDVKM. CDR3 length equals 15 residues. J lost 2 bases, V lost 7 bases, and 5 bases had no gene match. The CDR3 sequence is CASTDSGRATDTQYF. In nucleotides, the CDR3 is TGTGCCAGCACGGATAGCGGGAGGGCCACAGATACGCAGTATTTT.

V and J are TRBV6-6 and TRBJ1-1, with D unresolved. Deletions cut 0 bases from V and 4 bases from J, with 9 bases between. The CDR3 extends over 14 amino acids. Per germline, CDR1 MNHNY and CDR2 SVGAGI (reference sequence). This CDR3 is CASSYSIGATEAFF. In DNA, the CDR3 is TGTGCCAGCAGTTACTCGATTGGAGCCACTGAAGCTTTCTTT.

The gene calls are TRBV27 and TRBJ2-1, with TRBD1 as a possible D gene (5 bases). The CDR3 extends over 14 amino acids. V was clipped by 4 bases and J by 2 bases, with 9 bases between them. Germline-derived CDR1 and CDR2 are MNHEY and SMNVEV (reference sequence). This CDR3 is CASSSRTPYNEQFF. DNA for the CDR3: TGTGCCAGCAGTTCGAGGACACCCTACAATGAGCAGTTCTTC.

The chain links TRBV5-8 to TRBJ2-3; possible D gene TRBD1, 6 bases. Trimming removed 3 bases at V and 2 bases at J, with 13 bases between. The germline gives CDR1 SGHTS, CDR2 YDEGEE. CDR3 length: 15 amino acids. The CDR3 DNA follows: TGTGCCAGCAGCTCAGGGACACTGACCACAGATACGCAGTATTTT. As protein: CASSSGTLTTDTQYF. Full variable domain (rest looked up from reference TRBV5-8 and TRBJ2-3): EAGVTQSPTHLIKTRGQQATLRCSPISGHTSVYWYQQALGLGLQFLLWYDEGEERNRGNFPPRFSGRQFPNYSSELNVNALELEDSALYLCASSSGTLTTDTQYFGPGTRLTVL.

The chain joins TRBV18 to TRBJ2-3, with D hard to call. V dropped 1 base and J dropped 0 bases, with 8 bases sitting between them. Germline-derived CDR1 and CDR2 are KGHSH and LQKENI. This CDR3 is built from 15 residues. The CDR3 is CASSPRERSTDTQYF. CDR3 in DNA: TGTGCCAGCTCACCACGAGAACGGAGCACAGATACGCAGTATTTT.

The chain recombines TRBV6-1 with TRBJ2-7; possibly TRBD1 for D (6 bases). Germline V gives CDR1 MNHNS, CDR2 SASEGT. The V and J ends lost 3 bases and 4 bases respectively, with 19 bases between them. The CDR3 has 16 residues. The CDR3 bases are TGTGCCAGCAGTGACTATCTCTGGGGGCTAGAATACGAGCAGTACTTC. Translated: CASSDYLWGLEYEQYF.

This clone appeared once. The genes are TRBV4-1 and TRBJ2-7; TRBD2 agrees at 7 bases. The junction had 5 bases not matched to a gene; V was cut back by 1 base and J by 5 bases. CDR3 size: 14 residues. Germline V CDR1 and CDR2: MGHRA, YSYEKL. The CDR3 sequence is CASSQGLAPNEQYF. The DNA of the CDR3 is TGCGCCAGCAGCCAAGGACTAGCTCCCAACGAGCAGTACTTC.

The rearrangement links TRBV3-1 (or the pseudogene TRBV3-2) to TRBJ1-3; D uncertain. The CDR3 covers 14 residues. The V gene's germline CDR1 is LGHDT and CDR2 YNNKEL (reference sequence). V lost 6 bases and J 1 base, leaving 10 bases between the germline ends. CDR3 DNA sequence: TGTGCCAGCAGTCTAGACCAGTCTGGAAACACCATATATTTT. Amino acids: CASSLDQSGNTIYF.

The CDR3 loop is CASSLTITYEQYF. The CDR3 DNA reads as TGCGCCAGCAGCCTTACTATCACCTACGAGCAGTACTTC. The rearrangement links TRBV4-3 to TRBJ2-7; no clear D gene. Germline CDR1 LGHNA, CDR2 YSLEER. Trimming stripped 4 bases from V and 2 bases from J, with 9 bases between. The CDR3 has 13 residues.

This chain links TRBV6-1 with TRBJ2-7; no definite D call. The length of the CDR3 is 12 residues. V shed 2 bases and J shed 5 bases, with 7 bases lying between them. Germline V gene lookup returns CDR1 MNHNS and CDR2 SASEGT. In DNA, the CDR3 is TGTGCCAGCAGTGAATTCCTCCACGAGCAGTACTTC. As protein: CASSEFLHEQYF.

This chain uses TRBV7-8 with TRBJ1-5; D is unresolved. CDR3 length: 13 residues. The V gene's germline CDR1 is SGHVS and CDR2 FQNEAQ. V was trimmed by 1 base and J by 4 bases, leaving 5 bases between them. The DNA for the CDR3 is TGTGCCAGCAGCTTAGACAGAAATCAGCCCCAGCATTTT. It codes for CASSLDRNQPQHF.

This chain uses TRBV7-2 with TRBJ1-1; D may be TRBD1 (5 bases). The V gene's germline CDR1 is SGHTA and CDR2 FQGNSA. The CDR3 loop spans 13 amino acids. This CDR3 reads CATVGGAVDRAFF. CDR3 in DNA: TGTGCTACAGTGGGTGGGGCAGTGGATAGGGCTTTCTTT.

The chain combines TRBV5-6 with TRBJ1-2; D gene ambiguous. Per the germline V gene, CDR1 is SGHDT and CDR2 is YYEEEE. CDR3 length: 16 amino acids. Trimming pared 3 bases from V and 4 bases from J, leaving 19 bases between. The CDR3 loop is CASSWRDILPPYGYTF. As DNA, the CDR3 is TGTGCCAGCAGCTGGCGAGACATCCTGCCCCCCTATGGCTACACCTTC.

DNA of the CDR3: TGTGCCAGCAGCTTGGGACTAGCGGGAGGGCCACAAGATACGCAGTATTTT. It yields the protein CASSLGLAGGPQDTQYF. The rearrangement links TRBV5-8 to TRBJ2-3; 14 nucleotides match TRBD2. V was pared by 0 bases and J by 5 bases, with 5 bases of the junction left unmatched. There are 17 residues in the CDR3. Per germline, CDR1 SGHTS and CDR2 YDEGEE.

DNA for the CDR3: TGTGCCAGCAGCCAATCTAGCGGGAGCGAAAATGAGCAGTTCTTC. It translates to CASSQSSGSENEQFF. The J gene is TRBJ2-1, the V gene TRBV4-2; the match to TRBD2 covers 10 bases. The CDR3 extends over 15 amino acids. Germline V gene data show CDR1 as LGHNA and CDR2 as YNFKEQ. V was pared by 2 bases and J by 7 bases, with 5 bases of the junction left unmatched.

The chain uses TRBV5-1 and TRBJ2-1; 8 bases are shared with TRBD2. From germline, CDR1 is SGHRS and CDR2 YFSETQ. V lost 0 bases to trimming and J lost 7 bases; unmatched junction nucleotides: 9. The CDR3 has 16 residues. The CDR3 region is CASSLAPGGAMNEQFF. CDR3 nucleotide sequence: TGCGCCAGCAGCTTGGCTCCCGGGGGGGCAATGAATGAGCAGTTCTTC.

This chain links TRBV5-1 with TRBJ2-3; D may be TRBD2 (5 bases). The germline V and J ends were trimmed by 6 bases and 2 bases, with 16 bases remaining between them. There are 15 residues in the CDR3. Germline values: CDR1 SGHRS, CDR2 YFSETQ. CDR3 region: CASKREGLNTDTQYF. For the CDR3, the DNA is TGCGCCAGCAAGCGTGAGGGCCTGAACACAGATACGCAGTATTTT.